One and the same sample provided the 31 T cell receptor beta chains below, sequenced in a study of OX40 agonist ivuxolimab in advanced cancers. Sequencing was performed with immunoSEQ multiplex PCR; in TCRdb, only in-frame clones are kept and a portion is missing. Of roughly 91,000 clones listed, about 96% were seen once; the top ten hold roughly 2%. The material was CD4+ or CD8+ T cells sorted from blood, obtained in a trial of the OX40 agonist ivuxolimab. The receptors shown here come from an adult with an advanced solid tumor such as melanoma, head and neck, liver or kidney cancer.

The chain joins TRBV28 to TRBJ1-5; D call uncertain. Trimming shortened V by 5 bases and J by 15 bases, and 20 bases separated the two germline ends. Germline V gives CDR1 MDHEN, CDR2 SYDVKM. There are 13 residues in the CDR3. Here the CDR3 reads CASSENGKSLWHF. CDR3 DNA: TGTGCCAGCAGTGAAAACGGGAAATCATTATGGCATTTT.

This CDR3 is CASGDRDLNTEAFF. In nucleotides, the CDR3 is TGTGCCAGCGGGGACAGGGATTTAAACACTGAAGCTTTCTTT. V usage is TRBV27 and J usage is TRBJ1-1, with 9 nucleotides matching TRBD1. This CDR3 spans 14 amino acids. V lost 8 bases, J lost 2 bases, and 6 bases stayed unmatched. CDR1 is MNHEY, CDR2 SMNVEV, per germline (reference sequence).

V and J are TRBV27 and TRBJ2-7; D not resolved. Deletions cut 2 bases from V and 3 bases from J, with 11 bases between. The CDR3 covers 14 residues. Germline-derived CDR1 and CDR2 are MNHEY and SMNVEV (reference sequence). CDR3 nucleotide sequence: TGTGCCAGCAGTTTACGGTCTTCGTTCTACGAGCAGTACTTC. It is translated as CASSLRSSFYEQYF.

The chain recombines TRBV2 with TRBJ2-7, with 7 bases lining up with TRBD2. The germline gives CDR1 SNHLY, CDR2 FYNNEI. The CDR3 totals 13 residues. The V gene end was trimmed by 8 bases and the J gene end by 7 bases; junction bases not matched to a gene: 11. The CDR3, as DNA: TGTGCCAGCCGGCTAGCGGAGTCTGGGGAGCAGTACTTC. Translation: CASRLAESGEQYF.

V is TRBV21-1 and J is TRBJ2-3; TRBD2 is the table's D call and was not checked against the DNA. TRBV21-1 is a documented pseudogene. The CDR3 loop spans 16 amino acids. CDR3: CASSKDREGSADTQYF. For the CDR3, the DNA is TGTGCCAGCAGCAAAGACAGGGAGGGATCCGCGGATACGCAGTATTTT.

This chain uses TRBV9 with TRBJ2-6; TRBD1 matches at 7 bases. The CDR3 has 18 residues. V shed 4 bases, J shed 0 bases, and the junction held 10 bases outside the gene matches. Germline CDR1 SGDLS, CDR2 YYNGEE. The CDR3 here is CASSPLTGFVSGANVLTF. CDR3 sequence (DNA): TGTGCCAGCAGCCCGTTGACAGGGTTCGTCTCTGGGGCCAACGTCCTGACTTTC.

This clone is a singleton in its sample. This sequence joins TRBV7-3 and TRBJ2-1; tentatively, D is TRBD2 (6 bases). CDR1 SGHTA and CDR2 FQGTGA come from the germline V gene. Trimming cost V 1 base and J 2 bases, with 12 bases left between them. This CDR3 comprises 16 residues. The CDR3: CASSLIGGEAYNEQFF. In DNA form, the CDR3 reads TGTGCCAGCAGCTTAATAGGCGGGGAGGCCTACAATGAGCAGTTCTTC.

The chain links TRBV11-2 to TRBJ2-2; 11 nucleotides match TRBD2. This CDR3 has 14 amino acids. J lost 7 bases, V lost 4 bases, and 2 bases had no gene match. Per the germline V gene, CDR1 is SGHAT and CDR2 is FQNNGV. CDR3 in DNA: TGTGCCAGCAGCTCAGGGACTAGCGGCGGGGAGCTGTTTTTT. Its translation: CASSSGTSGGELFF.

The genes are TRBV2 and TRBJ2-5; a possible D gene is TRBD2 (5 bases). Germline V CDR1 and CDR2: SNHLY, FYNNEI. This CDR3 comprises 13 residues. The V and J ends lost 6 bases and 5 bases respectively, with 13 bases between them. CDR3 in amino acids: CASRKLGGETQYF. The CDR3 DNA is TGTGCCAGCAGGAAACTAGGTGGCGAGACCCAGTACTTC.

The V call is TRBV5-6, the J call TRBJ1-1; no reliable D call. The V end lost 4 bases, the J end lost 7 bases, and 11 bases lay between the germline ends. Germline values: CDR1 SGHDT, CDR2 YYEEEE. The CDR3 is 12 residues long. CDR3 coding DNA: TGTGCCAGCAGCCGAAAACTCGATGAAGCTTTCTTT. Translating gives CASSRKLDEAFF. Complete variable domain (other parts from reference TRBV5-6 and TRBJ1-1): DAGVTQSPTHLIKTRGQQVTLRCSPKSGHDTVSWYQQALGQGPQFIFQYYEEEERQRGNFPDRFSGHQFPNYSSELNVNALLLGDSALYLCASSRKLDEAFFGQGTRLTVV.

This clone appeared a few times. The chain couples TRBV4-1 to TRBJ1-1, with 9 nucleotides matching TRBD1. Trimming removed 3 bases from V and 5 bases from J; junction bases left unmatched: 7. This CDR3 spans 15 amino acids. The germline gives CDR1 MGHRA, CDR2 YSYEKL. CDR3 residues: CASSHTGQGRTEAFF. In DNA form, the CDR3 reads TGCGCCAGCAGCCATACTGGACAGGGGAGGACTGAAGCTTTCTTT.

DNA for the CDR3: TGTGCCAGCAGTGATCGAGGGAGGGGGCGGACTGAAGCTTTCTTT. Protein sequence: CASSDRGRGRTEAFF. The chain is built from TRBV25-1 and TRBJ1-1; 7 bases map to TRBD1. V dropped 3 bases and J dropped 5; count of bases not matched to a gene: 9. Germline V gene lookup returns CDR1 MGHDK and CDR2 SYGVNS. This CDR3 is built from 15 residues.

The chain is built from TRBV27 and TRBJ2-1, with 9 bases fitting TRBD1. The ends lost 10 bases at V and 6 bases at J; junction bases unmatched: 10. Germline V CDR1 and CDR2: MNHEY, SMNVEV (reference sequence). The CDR3 is 14 amino acids. CDR3 bases: TGTGCCAAAGAGCCGGGACAGGGCGGCAATGAGCAGTTCTTC. As protein: CAKEPGQGGNEQFF.

This clone was seen just once. The chain links TRBV6-5 to TRBJ1-5, with 7 bases matching TRBD1. The V and J ends lost 6 bases and 5 bases, in that order; junction bases with no gene match: 7. Germline CDR1 reads MNHEY; CDR2 reads SVGAGI. There are 14 residues in the CDR3. As DNA, the CDR3 is TGTGCCAGCAGGCTCGGGACAGCTGATCAGCCCCAGCATTTT. It specifies CASRLGTADQPQHF.

The chain has TRBV19 and TRBJ2-7, with TRBD2 matching 8 bases. After removal of 1 base from V and 2 bases from J, the junction contained 4 bases not matched to a gene. CDR3 length equals 15 residues. CDR1 and CDR2 (germline): LNHDA, SQIVND (reference sequence). The CDR3, as DNA: TGTGCCAGTAGTATAGCCGCTAGCGGGCCCTACGAGCAGTACTTC. This sequence encodes CASSIAASGPYEQYF.

The V call is TRBV5-4, the J call TRBJ2-1; 8 bases are a match to TRBD2. Germline CDR1 reads SGHNT; CDR2 reads YYREEE (reference sequence). This CDR3 region has 16 residues. The V gene end was trimmed by 4 bases and the J gene end by 2 bases; junction bases not matched to a gene: 8. This CDR3 reads CASSSGLADAYNEQFF. The CDR3 DNA reads as TGTGCCAGCAGCAGTGGACTAGCTGACGCCTACAATGAGCAGTTCTTC. Full variable domain (missing parts from reference TRBV5-4 and TRBJ2-1): ETGVTQSPTHLIKTRGQQVTLRCSSQSGHNTVSWYQQALGQGPQFIFQYYREEENGRGNFPPRFSGLQFPNYSSELNVNALELDDSALYLCASSSGLADAYNEQFFGPGTRLTVL.

This rearrangement joins TRBV11-2 to TRBJ2-1, with 10 nucleotides matching TRBD2. The CDR3 covers 15 residues. V shed 4 bases, J shed 5 bases, and the junction held 5 bases outside the gene matches. CDR1 is SGHAT, CDR2 FQNNGV, per germline. CDR3 protein: CASSYSGRSDNEQFF. The CDR3 coding sequence is TGTGCCAGCAGCTATAGCGGGAGGAGTGACAATGAGCAGTTCTTC.

The rearrangement uses TRBV13 and TRBJ2-5, with D perhaps matching TRBD1 (5 bases). This CDR3 has 13 amino acids. CDR1 is PRHDT, CDR2 FYEKMQ, per germline (reference sequence). Trimming removed 2 bases from V and 3 bases from J, with 7 bases in between. DNA of the CDR3: TGTGCCAGCAGCTTATTAGGGGAAGAGACCCAGTACTTC. This encodes CASSLLGEETQYF.

The CDR3 reads CASSLDPLHGTGNTGELFF. The CDR3 DNA sequence: TGCGCCAGCAGCTTGGATCCTCTTCACGGGACAGGGAACACCGGGGAGCTGTTTTTT. The chain is built from TRBV5-1 and TRBJ2-2; 8 bases map to TRBD1. The CDR3 spans 19 residues. The V and J ends lost 0 bases and 1 base, in that order; junction bases with no gene match: 11. Germline CDR1 is SGHRS and CDR2 is YFSETQ.

The table lists this clone with a count of one. The chain has TRBV5-6 and TRBJ1-4; D ambiguous. The V gene lost 4 bases and the J gene lost 6 bases, with 10 bases spanning the gap. The CDR3 loop spans 13 amino acids. Germline CDR1 is SGHDT and CDR2 is YYEEEE. The CDR3 DNA sequence: TGTGCCAGCAGCAGCTGGTCGGATGAAAAACTGTTTTTT. As protein: CASSSWSDEKLFF.

The V call is TRBV13, the J call TRBJ1-4; D possibly corresponds to TRBD1 (6 bases). V was cut by 2 bases and J by 12 bases, with 16 bases left in between. CDR1 is PRHDT, CDR2 FYEKMQ, per germline (reference sequence). The CDR3 loop spans 14 amino acids. The CDR3 DNA follows: TGTGCCAGCAGCTTACGGGGGGCGACGGAAGAACTGTTTTTT. Its translation: CASSLRGATEELFF.

The V and J genes are TRBV11-2 and TRBJ1-1; the match to TRBD1 covers 8 bases. Per germline, CDR1 SGHAT and CDR2 FQNNGV. V trimming: 5 bases; J trimming: 7 bases; junction bases outside the gene matches: 3. This CDR3 contains 12 residues. The CDR3 DNA reads as TGTGCCAGCAGCACGACAGGGGATGAAGCTTTCTTT. Its protein is CASSTTGDEAFF.

This clone was detected only once. This sequence joins TRBV14 and TRBJ1-1, with D uncertain. Trimming shortened V by 4 bases and J by 3 bases, and 12 bases separated the two germline ends. CDR3 size: 14 residues. CDR1 SGHDN and CDR2 FVKESK come from the germline V gene. CDR3 nucleotide sequence: TGTGCCAGCAGCCCCCGAGTGGAAGACACTGAAGCTTTCTTT. Residues: CASSPRVEDTEAFF.

The genes are TRBV10-3 and TRBJ2-1; 13 bases are shared with TRBD2. V lost 3 bases to trimming and J lost 4 bases; unmatched junction nucleotides: 3. The CDR3 is made up of 16 amino acids. The V gene's germline CDR1 is ENHRY and CDR2 SYGVKD. Here the CDR3 DNA reads TGTGCCATCAGTGAACTAGCGGGGGGGTGGTACAATGAGCAGTTCTTC. It yields the protein CAISELAGGWYNEQFF.

Remarks on this clone: Other DNA sequences of this sample code for an identical CDR3. In DNA form, the CDR3 reads TGTGCCAGCAGCCAAGGGGGGGAAGCTTTCTTT. Amino acid sequence: CASSQGGEAFF. J is TRBJ1-1 and V is TRBV4-2, with a weak D call TRBD1 (5 bases). The CDR3 spans 11 residues. Germline V gene sequence: CDR1 LGHNA, CDR2 YNFKEQ. V was trimmed by 1 base and J by 8 bases, leaving 5 bases between them.

This clone was found once. This chain connects TRBV25-1 to TRBJ2-7, with 9 bases identical to TRBD1. V shed 6 bases, J shed 3 bases, and the junction held 6 bases outside the gene matches. This CDR3 region has 14 residues. CDR1 is MGHDK, CDR2 SYGVNS, per germline. The CDR3 loop reads CASRETGGYYEQYF. CDR3 sequence (DNA): TGTGCCAGCAGGGAGACAGGGGGTTACTACGAGCAGTACTTC.

In this sample, this clone turned up once. V and J are TRBV6-5 and TRBJ1-1; D uncertain. Germline-derived CDR1 and CDR2 are MNHEY and SVGAGI. The length of the CDR3 is 15 residues. The ends were cut back, 2 bases at V and 5 bases at J, with 15 bases in the middle. In nucleotides, the CDR3 is TGTGCCAGCAGTTACGACCCCCCCCCGGGGACTGAAGCTTTCTTT. This translates into CASSYDPPPGTEAFF.

The V and J genes are TRBV28 and TRBJ2-7; the match to TRBD1 covers 11 bases. This CDR3 contains 15 residues. Germline CDR1 is MDHEN and CDR2 is SYDVKM. Trimming at V came to 6 bases and at J to 4 bases, leaving 8 bases not matched to a gene. The CDR3 sequence: CASSRGQGALYEQYF. CDR3 coding DNA: TGTGCCAGCAGCCGCGGACAGGGGGCGTTATACGAGCAGTACTTC.

The rearrangement joins TRBV7-9 to TRBJ2-3; 7 bases align to TRBD1. This CDR3 has 12 amino acids. J lost 2 bases, V lost 10 bases, and 3 bases had no gene match. Per the germline V gene, CDR1 is SEHNR and CDR2 is FQNEAQ (reference sequence). The CDR3 spells CATGQATDTQYF. The CDR3 DNA follows: TGTGCCACCGGACAGGCCACAGATACGCAGTATTTT.

V gene TRBV27 combines with J gene TRBJ2-5; 16 bases fit TRBD2. Germline CDR1 is MNHEY and CDR2 is SMNVEV (reference sequence). This CDR3 comprises 16 residues. Trimming took 5 bases from V and 5 from J; bases not matched to a gene: 5. As DNA, the CDR3 is TGTGCCAGCAGTCCCTCGGGACTAGCGGGAGGGGAGACCCAGTACTTC. This sequence encodes CASSPSGLAGGETQYF.

V usage is TRBV27 and J usage is TRBJ2-5; a possible D gene is TRBD1 (5 bases). The better agreement between TRBJ2-7 and the DNA end casts doubt on the J call. The CDR3 is 12 residues long. The germline V gene encodes CDR1 MNHEY and CDR2 SMNVEV (reference sequence). The DNA of the CDR3 is TGTGCCAGCCACTCGCAGGGTTACGAGCAGTACTTC. This translates into CASHSQGYEQYF.